This record looks at one T cell receptor (beta chain) sequence and its context. The data stem from a study of shared clonotypes between healthy human individuals. Selected positively for CCR7 and CD45RO-negative, naive CD8 cells excluded terminally differentiated effector memory CD45RA+ cells. This CDR3 contains 15 residues. Some clones are missing from TCRdb's copy, which holds only in-frame ones; the method was immunoSEQ multiplex PCR. The repertoire includes about 2 million clones, about 95% of them detected once, and 1% to 1.5% sits in the top ten. The chain joins TRBV21-1 to TRBJ2-7; the D call of TRBD1 is as the table states it, not checked on the DNA. TRBV21-1 is shown as a pseudogene. The material sequenced was naive CD8+ T cells sorted from blood. The clonotype comes from a man younger than 30 in good health. CDR3 amino acids: CASSISGTGVNEQYF. CDR3 coding DNA: TGTGCCAGCAGCATATCCGGGACAGGGGTAAACGAGCAGTACTTC.